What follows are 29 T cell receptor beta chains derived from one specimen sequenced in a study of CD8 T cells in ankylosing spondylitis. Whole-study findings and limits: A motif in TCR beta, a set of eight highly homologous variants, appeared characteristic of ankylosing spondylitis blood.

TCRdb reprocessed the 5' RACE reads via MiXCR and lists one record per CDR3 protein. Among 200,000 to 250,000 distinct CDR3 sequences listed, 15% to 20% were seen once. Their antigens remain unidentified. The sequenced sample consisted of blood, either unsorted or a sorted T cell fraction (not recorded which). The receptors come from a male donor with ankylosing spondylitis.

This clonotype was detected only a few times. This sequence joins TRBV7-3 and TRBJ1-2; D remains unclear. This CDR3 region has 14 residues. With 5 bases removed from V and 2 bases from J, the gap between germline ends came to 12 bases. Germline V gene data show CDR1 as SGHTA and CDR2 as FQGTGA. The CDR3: CASSEGPENYGYTF. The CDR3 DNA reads TGTGCCAGCAGCGAAGGCCCCGAAAACTATGGCTACACCTTC.

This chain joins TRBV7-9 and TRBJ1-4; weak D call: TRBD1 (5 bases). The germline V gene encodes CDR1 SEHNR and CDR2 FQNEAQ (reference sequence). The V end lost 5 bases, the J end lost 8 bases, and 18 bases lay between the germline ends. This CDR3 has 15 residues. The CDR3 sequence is CASSPGGDLEEKLFF. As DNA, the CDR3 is TGTGCCAGCAGCCCTGGGGGGGATCTGGAGGAAAAACTGTTTTTT.

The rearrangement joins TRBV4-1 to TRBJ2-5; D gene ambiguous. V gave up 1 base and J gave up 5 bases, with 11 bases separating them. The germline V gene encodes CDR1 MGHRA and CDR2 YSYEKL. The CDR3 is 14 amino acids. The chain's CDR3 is CASSQVFSDETQYF. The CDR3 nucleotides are TGCGCCAGCAGCCAAGTTTTCAGCGATGAGACCCAGTACTTC.

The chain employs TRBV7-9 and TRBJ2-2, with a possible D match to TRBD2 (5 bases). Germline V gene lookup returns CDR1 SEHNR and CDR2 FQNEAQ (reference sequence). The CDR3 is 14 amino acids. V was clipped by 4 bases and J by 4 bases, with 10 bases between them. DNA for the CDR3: TGTGCCAGCAGCTCTAGCTTGGGCACCGGGGAGCTGTTTTTT. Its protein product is CASSSSLGTGELFF.

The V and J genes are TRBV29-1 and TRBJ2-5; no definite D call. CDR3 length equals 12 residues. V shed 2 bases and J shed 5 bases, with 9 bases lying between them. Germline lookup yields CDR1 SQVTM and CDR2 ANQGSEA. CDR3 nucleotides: TGCAGCGTTGAACTGGTTATGGAGACCCAGTACTTC. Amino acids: CSVELVMETQYF.

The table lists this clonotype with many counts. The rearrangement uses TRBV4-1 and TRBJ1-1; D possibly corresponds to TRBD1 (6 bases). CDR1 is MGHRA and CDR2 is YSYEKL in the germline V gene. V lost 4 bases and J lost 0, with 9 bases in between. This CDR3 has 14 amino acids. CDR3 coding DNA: TGCGCCAGCAGCCCCGGACAGATGAACACTGAAGCTTTCTTT. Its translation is CASSPGQMNTEAFF.

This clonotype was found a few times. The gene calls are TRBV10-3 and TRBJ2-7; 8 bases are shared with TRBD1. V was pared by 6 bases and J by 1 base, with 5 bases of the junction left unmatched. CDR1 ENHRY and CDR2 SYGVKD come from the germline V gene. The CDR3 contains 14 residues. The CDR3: CAISGGQGSYEQYF. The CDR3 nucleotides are TGTGCCATCAGCGGAGGACAGGGTTCCTACGAGCAGTACTTC.

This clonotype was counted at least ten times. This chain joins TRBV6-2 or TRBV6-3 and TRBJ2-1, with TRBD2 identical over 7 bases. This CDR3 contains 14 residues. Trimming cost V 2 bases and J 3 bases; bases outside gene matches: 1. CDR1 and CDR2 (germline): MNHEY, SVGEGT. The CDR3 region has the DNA TGTGCCAGCAGTTACCGGGAGGTCTACAATGAGCAGTTCTTC. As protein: CASSYREVYNEQFF.

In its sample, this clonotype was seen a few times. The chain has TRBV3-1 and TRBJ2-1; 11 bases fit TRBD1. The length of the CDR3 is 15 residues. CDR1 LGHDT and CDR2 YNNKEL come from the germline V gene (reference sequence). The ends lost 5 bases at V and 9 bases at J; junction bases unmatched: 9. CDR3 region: CASSNPGQGDSEQFF. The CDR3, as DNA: TGTGCCAGCAGCAACCCGGGACAGGGGGATTCTGAGCAGTTCTTC.

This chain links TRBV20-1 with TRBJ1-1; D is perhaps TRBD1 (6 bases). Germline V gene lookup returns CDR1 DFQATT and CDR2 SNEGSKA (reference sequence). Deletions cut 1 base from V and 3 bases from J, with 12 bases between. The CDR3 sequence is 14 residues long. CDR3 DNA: TGCAGTGCTAGAGTGGGCAGGGGCGACACTGAAGCTTTCTTT. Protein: CSARVGRGDTEAFF.

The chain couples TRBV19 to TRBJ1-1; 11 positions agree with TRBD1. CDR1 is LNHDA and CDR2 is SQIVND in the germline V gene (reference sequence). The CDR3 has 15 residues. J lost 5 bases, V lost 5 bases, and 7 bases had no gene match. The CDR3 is CASSPLDRGHTEAFF. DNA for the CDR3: TGTGCCAGTAGTCCTCTGGACAGGGGGCATACTGAAGCTTTCTTT.

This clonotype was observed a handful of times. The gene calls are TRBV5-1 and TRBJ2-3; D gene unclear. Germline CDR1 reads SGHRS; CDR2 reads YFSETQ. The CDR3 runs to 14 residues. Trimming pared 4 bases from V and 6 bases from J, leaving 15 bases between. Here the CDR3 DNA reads TGCGCCAGCAGCACACCTAGTAGGTGGGATACGCAGTATTTT. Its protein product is CASSTPSRWDTQYF.

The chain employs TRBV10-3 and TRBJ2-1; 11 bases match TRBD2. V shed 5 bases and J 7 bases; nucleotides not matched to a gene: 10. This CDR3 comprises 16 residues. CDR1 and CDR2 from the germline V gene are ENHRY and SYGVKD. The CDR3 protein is CAISSILAGEGNEQFF. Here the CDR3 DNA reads TGTGCCATCAGTTCAATACTAGCGGGAGAGGGTAATGAGCAGTTCTTC.

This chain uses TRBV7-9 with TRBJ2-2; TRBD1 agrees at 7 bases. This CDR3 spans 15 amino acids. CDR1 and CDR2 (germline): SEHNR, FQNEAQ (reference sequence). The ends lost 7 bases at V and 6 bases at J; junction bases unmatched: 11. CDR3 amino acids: CASISTQGMAGELFF. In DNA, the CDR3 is TGTGCCAGCATTAGCACACAGGGGATGGCCGGGGAGCTGTTTTTT.

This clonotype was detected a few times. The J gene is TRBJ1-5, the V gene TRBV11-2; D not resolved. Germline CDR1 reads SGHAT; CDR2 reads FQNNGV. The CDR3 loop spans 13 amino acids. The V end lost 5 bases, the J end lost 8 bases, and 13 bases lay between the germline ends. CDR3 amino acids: CASSPEVREPQHF. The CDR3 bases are TGTGCCAGCAGCCCCGAGGTTAGAGAGCCCCAGCATTTT. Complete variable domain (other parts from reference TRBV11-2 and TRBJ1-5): EAGVAQSPRYKIIEKRQSVAFWCNPISGHATLYWYQQILGQGPKLLIQFQNNGVVDDSQLPKDRFSAERLKGVDSTLKIQPAKLEDSAVYLCASSPEVREPQHFGDGTRLSIL.

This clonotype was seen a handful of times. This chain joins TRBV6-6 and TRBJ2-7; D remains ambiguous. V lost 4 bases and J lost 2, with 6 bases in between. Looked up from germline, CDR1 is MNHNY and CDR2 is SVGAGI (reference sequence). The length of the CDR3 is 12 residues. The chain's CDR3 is CASSSGTYEQYF. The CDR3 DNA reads TGTGCCAGCAGTTCCGGAACCTACGAGCAGTACTTC.

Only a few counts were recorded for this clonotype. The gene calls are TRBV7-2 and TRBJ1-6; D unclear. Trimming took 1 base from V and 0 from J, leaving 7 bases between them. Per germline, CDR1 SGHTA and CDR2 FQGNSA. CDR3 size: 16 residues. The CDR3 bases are TGTGCCAGCAGCTTAGGGCCGAGCTCCTATAATTCACCCCTCCACTTT. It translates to CASSLGPSSYNSPLHF. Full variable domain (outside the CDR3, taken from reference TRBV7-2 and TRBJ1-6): GAGVSQSPSNKVTEKGKDVELRCDPISGHTALYWYRQSLGQGLEFLIYFQGNSAPDKSGLPSDRFSAERTGGSVSTLTIQRTQQEDSAVYLCASSLGPSSYNSPLHFGNGTRLTVT.

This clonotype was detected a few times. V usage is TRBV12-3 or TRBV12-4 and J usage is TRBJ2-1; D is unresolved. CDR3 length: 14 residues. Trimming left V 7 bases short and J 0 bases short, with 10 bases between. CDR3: CASILTDSYNEQFF. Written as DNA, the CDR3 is TGTGCCAGCATCCTTACCGACTCCTACAATGAGCAGTTCTTC.

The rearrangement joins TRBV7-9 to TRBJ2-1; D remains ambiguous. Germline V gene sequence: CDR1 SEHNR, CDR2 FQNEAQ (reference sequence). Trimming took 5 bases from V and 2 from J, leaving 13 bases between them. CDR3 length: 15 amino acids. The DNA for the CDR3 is TGTGCCAGCAGCGTTCGACTGGGCACCTACAATGAGCAGTTCTTC. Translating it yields CASSVRLGTYNEQFF.

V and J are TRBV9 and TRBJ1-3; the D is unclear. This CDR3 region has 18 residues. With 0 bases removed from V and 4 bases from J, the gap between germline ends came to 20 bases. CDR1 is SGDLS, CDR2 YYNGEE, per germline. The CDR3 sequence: CASSVAVDPGGFGNTIYF. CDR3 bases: TGTGCCAGCAGCGTAGCGGTTGACCCAGGAGGATTCGGAAACACCATATATTTT.

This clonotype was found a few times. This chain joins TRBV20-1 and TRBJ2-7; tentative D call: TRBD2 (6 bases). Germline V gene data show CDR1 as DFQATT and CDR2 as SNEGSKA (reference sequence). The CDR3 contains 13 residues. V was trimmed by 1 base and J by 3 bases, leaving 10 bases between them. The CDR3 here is CSARAGGLYEQYF. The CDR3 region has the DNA TGCAGTGCTAGAGCCGGGGGACTCTACGAGCAGTACTTC.

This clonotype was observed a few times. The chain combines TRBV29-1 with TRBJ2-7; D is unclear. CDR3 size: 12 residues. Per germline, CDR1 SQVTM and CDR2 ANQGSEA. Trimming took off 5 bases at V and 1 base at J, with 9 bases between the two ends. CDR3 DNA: TGCAGCGTTCCCGGGCCTTCCTACGAGCAGTACTTC. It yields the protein CSVPGPSYEQYF.

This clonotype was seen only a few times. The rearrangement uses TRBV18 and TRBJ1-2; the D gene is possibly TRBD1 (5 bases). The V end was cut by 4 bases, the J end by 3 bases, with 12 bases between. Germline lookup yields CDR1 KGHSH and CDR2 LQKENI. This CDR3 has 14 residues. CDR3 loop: CASSRGAQHYGYTF. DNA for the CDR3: TGTGCCAGCTCACGAGGGGCCCAGCACTATGGCTACACCTTC.

CDR3: CAAGQGYTGELFF. In nucleotides, the CDR3 is TGTGCCGCAGGACAGGGCTACACCGGGGAGCTGTTTTTT. The genes are TRBV15 and TRBJ2-2; TRBD1 matches at 8 bases. Germline CDR1 reads LNHNV; CDR2 reads YYDKDF (reference sequence). V trimming: 11 bases; J trimming: 3 bases; junction bases outside the gene matches: 5. The CDR3 runs to 13 residues.

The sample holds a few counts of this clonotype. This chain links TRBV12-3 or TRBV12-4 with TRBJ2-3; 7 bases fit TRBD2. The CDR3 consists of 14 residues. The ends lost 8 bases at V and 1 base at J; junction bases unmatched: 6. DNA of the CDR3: TGTGCCAGCTATACGGGGGGTCGCACAGATACGCAGTATTTT. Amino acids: CASYTGGRTDTQYF.

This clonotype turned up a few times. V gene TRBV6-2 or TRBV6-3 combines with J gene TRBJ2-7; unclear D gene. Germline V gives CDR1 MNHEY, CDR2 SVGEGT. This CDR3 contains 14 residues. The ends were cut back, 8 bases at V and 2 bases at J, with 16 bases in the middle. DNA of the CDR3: TGTGCCAGCGAATTTGCCGCGTCCACCTACGAGCAGTACTTC. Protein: CASEFAASTYEQYF.

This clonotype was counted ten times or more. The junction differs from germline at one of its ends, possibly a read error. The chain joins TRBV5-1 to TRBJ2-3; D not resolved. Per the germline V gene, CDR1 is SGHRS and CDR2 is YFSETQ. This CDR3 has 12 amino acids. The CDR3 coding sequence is TGTGCCAGCAGTCTCGTCGGGGATACGCAGTATTTT. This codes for CASSLVGDTQYF. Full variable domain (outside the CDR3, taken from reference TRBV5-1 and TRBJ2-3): KAGVTQTPRYLIKTRGQQVTLSCSPISGHRSVSWYQQTPGQGLQFLFEYFSETQRNKGNFPGRFSGRQFSNSRSEMNVSTLELGDSALYLCASSLVGDTQYFGPGTRLTVL.

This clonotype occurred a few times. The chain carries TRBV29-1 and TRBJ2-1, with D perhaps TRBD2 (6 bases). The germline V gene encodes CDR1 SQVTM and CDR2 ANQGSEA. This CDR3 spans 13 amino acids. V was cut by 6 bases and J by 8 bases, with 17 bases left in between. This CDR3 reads CSVTAVPGDEQFF. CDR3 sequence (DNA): TGCAGCGTCACGGCTGTCCCGGGGGATGAGCAGTTCTTC.

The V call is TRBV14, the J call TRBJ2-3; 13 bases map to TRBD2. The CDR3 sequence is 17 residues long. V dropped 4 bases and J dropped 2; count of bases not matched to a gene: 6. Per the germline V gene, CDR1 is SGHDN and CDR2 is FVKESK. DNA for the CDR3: TGTGCCAGCAGCCTACTAGCGGGAGGGGTCGACACAGATACGCAGTATTTT. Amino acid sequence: CASSLLAGGVDTDTQYF. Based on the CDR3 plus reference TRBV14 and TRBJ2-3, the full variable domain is EAGVTQFPSHSVIEKGQTVTLRCDPISGHDNLYWYRRVMGKEIKFLLHFVKESKQDESGMPNNRFLAERTGGTYSTLKVQPAELEDSGVYFCASSLLAGGVDTDTQYFGPGTRLTVL.